This T cell receptor (beta chain) was identified during a study of blood T cell repertoires in COVID-19 (dated by TCRdb to about 2020). For the wider study: The collaborator samples originated in the United States, Italy and Spain and spanned the acute and convalescent phases of COVID-19. Where HLA class I and class II types were available, the types were taken from metadata supplied by the sample provider, not from assay-based typing. A freely available public database, intended as a resource for researchers studying the immune response to SARS-CoV-2, is where the repertoires were released. A de-identified subject ID, COVID-19 status, age in years and sex were almost always included in the sample metadata. Subjects who had been exposed to COVID-19, were actively infected with it, or had recovered from it provided the deeply sampled blood TCRbeta repertoires that made up the dataset. The prospective study material was composed of cDNA or gDNA derived from T cells, B-cell-depleted T cells, or PBMCs. Samples came from the ongoing ImmuneRACE study (first 160 participants) plus 1,254 subjects from 6 global collaborators. What the study reported, not specific to this receptor: How much clinical and demographic metadata was included differed by source and by participant, and the metadata was provided uncurated.

CDR1 and CDR2 are read off the germline V gene (reference sequence) as MNHNY and SVGAGI. Cut back by 7 bases and 7 bases, the V and J ends lie 17 bases apart. Spanning cysteine to phenylalanine, the CDR3 consists of 15 amino acids. Only the CDR3 DNA is retained, 45 bases long and in frame from the first base. TCRbeta CDR3 regions were amplified from genomic DNA by means of the immunoSEQ Assay, a bias-controlled multiplex PCR. As for the original processing: Within the assay, amplification of reference gene primers was used to estimate how many nucleated cells each sample contained. Sequence reads were collapsed and filtered to measure the absolute abundance of every unique TCRbeta CDR3 rearrangement. For each sample, productive Simpson clonality was calculated as the square root of Simpson's diversity index over productive rearrangements. TCRdb re-hosts the immuneACCESS table, in-frame sequences only. Its copies lack some clones; in the studies checked, an unresolved V gene accounts for under half of them, and the cause for the rest is not known. V and J calls and clone size come straight from that table; D and trimming were deduced from the DNA. The sample yields 150,000 to 200,000 clones; roughly four fifths were counted once. Jointly, the top ten make up about an eighth of the sample.

As regards this clone: This receptor's antigen is unknown. No much larger clone is present one base from it, and per-base qualities are unavailable.

Samples from volunteer blood donors who had recovered from COVID-19 were contributed by a second Seattle source. Each collaborating institution followed its own protocols to collect whole blood in K2EDTA tubes. For TCRbeta analysis, collaborators shipped samples as frozen whole blood, isolated PBMCs, or DNA extracted from either of those sample types. Sequencing used peripheral blood. The receptor chain draws on TRBV6-6 and TRBJ1-6; the D gene is possibly TRBD1, with 6 bases matching. This receptor was identified in a man aged 65 to 79 who had recovered from COVID-19. CDR3 protein: CASKPWTAPNSPLHF. The nucleotide sequence is given as TGTGCCAGCAAACCCTGGACAGCACCGAATTCACCCCTCCACTTT.